Listed below are T cell receptor beta chains from one sample, sequenced in a study of T cells in Graves' hyperthyroidism and ophthalmopathy. Via MiXCR, TCRdb re-called the multiplex PCR reads, giving one row per CDR3 protein. In the table there are more than 500,000 distinct CDR3 sequences, about 43% of which are singletons. Input material: peripheral blood or thyroid tissue (not recorded which). These receptors all come from an adult woman with Graves' disease, either hyperthyroidism or ophthalmopathy (not recorded which). The CDR3 runs from the conserved cysteine through the conserved F or W. The D gene is left open where the match is weak. Clone size is given for some rows only: seen once, a few or many times, or a class if the clone is expanded.

d_gene	j_gene	abundance	v_gene	CDR3nt	CDR3aa
TRBD1	TRBJ2-7	many	TRBV15	TGTGCCACCAGCAGGGGGACAGGGAGGTTTAACGAGCAGTACTTC	CATSRGTGRFNEQYF
-	TRBJ1-3	-	TRBV29-1	TGCAGCGTTGTTCCCGTCCACTCTGGAGACACCATATATTTT	CSVVPVHSGDTIYF
TRBD2	TRBJ2-7	many	TRBV20-1	TGCAGTGCTACACCCGGAGAGCGGGGTGTCTACGAGCAGTACTTC	CSATPGERGVYEQYF
-	TRBJ2-7	many	TRBV2	TGTGCCAGCAGTGCGGGAGACCGAAGTCGCGAGCAGTACTTC	CASSAGDRSREQYF
-	TRBJ2-3	-	TRBV2	TGTGCCAGCAGTGAATCCCCCCCGGATACGCAGTATTTT	CASSESPPDTQYF
-	TRBJ2-5	many	TRBV6-2/TRBV6-3	TGTGCCAGCAGTTACTCGTTGGAGACCCAGTACTTC	CASSYSLETQYF
-	TRBJ2-1	-	TRBV6-5	TGTGCCAGCAGTTACAGTTCGAGCGGTAGCGGTAACAATGAGCAGTTCTTC	CASSYSSSGSGNNEQFF
-	TRBJ2-7	many	TRBV5-1	TGCGCCAGCAGCTTGGGGACATACTCCTACGAGCAGTACTTC	CASSLGTYSYEQYF
TRBD2	TRBJ2-7	-	TRBV11-2	TGTGCCAGCAGCCCGACCGGGACTAGCGGGAGGGACTACGGGCAGTACTTC	CASSPTGTSGRDYGQYF
-	TRBJ2-7	many	TRBV4-1	TGCGCCAGCAGCCAGCCAACCGTTAACAACGAGCAGTACTTC	CASSQPTVNNEQYF
-	TRBJ2-7	-	TRBV5-1	TGCGCCAGCAGCTTGGACGGTGGGGAATACGAGCAGTACTTC	CASSLDGGEYEQYF
-	TRBJ2-7	many	TRBV11-2	TGTGCCAGCAGCTTAGATCAGGGCCTTACCTACGAGCAGTACTTC	CASSLDQGLTYEQYF
-	TRBJ1-3	-	TRBV20-1	TGCAGTGCTCTTGCCCCTGGAAACACCATATATTTT	CSALAPGNTIYF
-	TRBJ1-2	-	TRBV20-1	TGCAGTCCGTGGCCCCTTAATAGGGGCGGCTACACCTTC	CSPWPLNRGGYTF
TRBD1	TRBJ1-1	many	TRBV24-1	TGTGCCACCGGTGATTCAGACAGGACAGGGGTAAACACTGAAGCTTTCTTT	CATGDSDRTGVNTEAFF
-	TRBJ1-5	many	TRBV20-1	TGCAGTGCTAGACGGAAAGTTCAGCCCCAGCATTTT	CSARRKVQPQHF
TRBD2	TRBJ2-1	-	TRBV7-6	TGTGCCAGCAGCTTAGGGACTAGCGGGTACAATGAGCAGTTCTTC	CASSLGTSGYNEQFF
TRBD1	TRBJ1-2	many	TRBV2	TGTGCCAGCAGTGGTACAGGGGGCGACAACTATGGCTACACCTTC	CASSGTGGDNYGYTF
TRBD1	TRBJ1-4	many	TRBV6-5	TGTGCCAGCAGTTACCGGGGACAGCTGAGTGATGAAAAACTGTTTTTT	CASSYRGQLSDEKLFF
-	TRBJ1-1	few	TRBV20-1	TGCAGTGCTAACAGGGCGGACCTGAACACTGAAGCTTTCTTT	CSANRADLNTEAFF
TRBD1	TRBJ1-1	many	TRBV2	TGTGCCAGCAGTAGTCAGGACAGGGCCCACACTGAAGCTTTCTTT	CASSSQDRAHTEAFF
TRBD1	TRBJ1-5	few	TRBV7-8	TGTGCCAGCAGCTTGGGGGACAGGGGGCATCAGCCCCAGCATTTT	CASSLGDRGHQPQHF
TRBD2	TRBJ2-2	-	TRBV4-2	TGTGCCAGCAGCCAGGCCGAGGTTGGGCGGGGGGGAAGGGAGCTGTTTTTT	CASSQAEVGRGGRELFF
TRBD2	TRBJ2-7	many	TRBV7-3	TGTGCCAGCAGCTTAGTTCCTAGCGGTTACTACGAGCAGTACTTC	CASSLVPSGYYEQYF
TRBD2	TRBJ2-2	many	TRBV6-4	TGTGCCAGCAGGACCGGGGGGGACACCGGGGAGCTGTTTTTT	CASRTGGDTGELFF
-	TRBJ1-2	-	TRBV9	TGTGCCAGCAGCGGATCCCGGGACGGGTCCTACGAGCAGGGCTACTATGGCTACACCTTC	CASSGSRDGSYEQGYYGYTF
-	TRBJ1-2	many	TRBV20-1	TGCAGTGCAACTCCTCACAGGCCCGTCTATGGCTACACCTTC	CSATPHRPVYGYTF
-	TRBJ2-7	few	TRBV4-1	TGCGCCAGCAGCCTCCCCCCGGACAACTACGAGCAGTACTTC	CASSLPPDNYEQYF